These 20 T cell receptor beta chains share one sample of origin, sequenced in a study of cytomegalovirus exposure and HLA in healthy donors. Amplification used 60 Vbeta primers and 13 Jbeta primers. TCRdb's copy holds only in-frame clones and misses some; the assay was immunoSEQ multiplex PCR. This sample has roughly 130,000 clones, with 80% to 90% found just once. Sequenced: PBMCs. These receptors were collected from a woman between 40 and 50 years old in good health and CMV-seropositive.

The genes are TRBV6-1 and TRBJ2-7; TRBD2 might be the D (5 bases). Germline V lookup: CDR1 MNHNS, CDR2 SASEGT. There are 15 residues in the CDR3. V lost 3 bases to trimming and J lost 0 bases, with 12 bases between them. The CDR3 DNA reads as TGTGCCAGCAGTGATGGGAGCGGAAGCTCCTACGAGCAGTACTTC. Protein sequence: CASSDGSGSSYEQYF.

This sequence joins TRBV28 and TRBJ1-1; D not resolved. Trimming pared 6 bases from V and 11 bases from J, leaving 10 bases between. The germline CDR1 and CDR2 sequences are MDHEN and SYDVKM. This CDR3 is 10 amino acids long. The CDR3 nucleotides are TGTGCCAGCAGACGCGGGTCGGCTTTCTTT. Protein: CASRRGSAFF.

V and J are TRBV29-1 and TRBJ2-1; TRBD1 agrees at 7 bases. The length of the CDR3 is 14 residues. After removal of 3 bases from V and 3 bases from J, the junction contained 5 bases not matched to a gene. CDR1 and CDR2 (germline): SQVTM, ANQGSEA. The CDR3 DNA is TGCAGCGTTGAGGGACAGTTAAACTACAATGAGCAGTTCTTC. Translation: CSVEGQLNYNEQFF.

This clone was recorded once. J is TRBJ2-7 and V is TRBV11-2; 7 bases line up with TRBD1. CDR1 is SGHAT and CDR2 is FQNNGV in the germline V gene. J lost 4 bases, V lost 5 bases, and 5 bases had no gene match. The CDR3 has 13 amino acids. The CDR3 is CASSMAQGYEQYF. The CDR3 bases are TGTGCCAGCAGCATGGCACAGGGGTACGAGCAGTACTTC.

V gene TRBV5-1 combines with J gene TRBJ2-2; D might be TRBD1 (6 bases). The CDR3 has 16 residues. The V end lost 5 bases, the J end lost 3 bases, and 17 bases lay between the germline ends. The germline CDR1 and CDR2 sequences are SGHRS and YFSETQ. CDR3 loop: CASRGFGTPDTGELFF. The CDR3 bases are TGCGCCAGCAGGGGATTCGGGACACCGGACACCGGGGAGCTGTTTTTT.

This clone was found once. The chain has TRBV5-1 and TRBJ2-1; 11 bases are a match to TRBD1. The CDR3 is made up of 16 amino acids. CDR1 and CDR2 from the germline V gene are SGHRS and YFSETQ. V gave up 4 bases and J gave up 10 bases; unmatched junction bases: 13. In DNA form, the CDR3 reads TGCGCCAGCAGCACGGTGGGACAGGGGGTCTTAGGAGAGCAGTTCTTC. Its translation: CASSTVGQGVLGEQFF.

In regard to this clone: One end of the junction varies from germline; a read error may be responsible. The V gene is TRBV7-7, the J gene TRBJ2-3; 7 positions agree with TRBD2. Germline V gene sequence: CDR1 SSHAT, CDR2 FNYEAQ (reference sequence). This CDR3 is 16 amino acids long. The CDR3 region is CASSLGLADLTDTQYF. The CDR3, as DNA: TGTGCTAGCAGCTTAGGCCTAGCGGACCTCACAGATACGCAGTATTTT. The full variable domain, with the rest looked up from reference TRBV7-7 and TRBJ2-3, is GAGVSQSPRYKVTKRGQDVTLRCDPISSHATLYWYQQALGQGPEFLTYFNYEAQPDKSGLPSDRFSAERPEGSISTLTIQRTEQRDSAMYRCASSLGLADLTDTQYFGPGTRLTVL.

The chain combines TRBV7-9 with TRBJ2-1; tentative D call: TRBD2 (6 bases). CDR3 length equals 18 residues. Germline V lookup: CDR1 SEHNR, CDR2 FQNEAQ (reference sequence). Trimming left V 5 bases short and J 2 bases short, with 22 bases between. The CDR3 here is CASSPAGEDGVAYNEQFF. The CDR3 nucleotides are TGTGCCAGCAGCCCAGCTGGGGAGGACGGGGTAGCCTACAATGAGCAGTTCTTC.

The rearrangement uses TRBV7-3 and TRBJ2-2; 7 bases line up with TRBD2. The germline V gene encodes CDR1 SGHTA and CDR2 FQGTGA. V lost 5 bases to trimming and J lost 4 bases; unmatched junction nucleotides: 13. The CDR3 contains 17 residues. CDR3: CASSPHPKAGSTGELFF. The CDR3 bases are TGTGCCAGCAGCCCCCACCCAAAAGCGGGGAGCACCGGGGAGCTGTTTTTT.

The J gene is TRBJ2-1, the V gene TRBV6-4; TRBD2 matches at 7 bases. This CDR3 has 13 amino acids. Per the germline V gene, CDR1 is MRHNA and CDR2 is SNTAGT. V gave up 4 bases and J gave up 9 bases; unmatched junction bases: 6. The CDR3 DNA is TGTGCCAGCAGTGCTACTAGCGCTGGTGAGCAGTTCTTC. Protein product: CASSATSAGEQFF.

V is TRBV18 and J is TRBJ2-3; 13 positions agree with TRBD2. The germline V gene has CDR1 KGHSH and CDR2 LQKENI. Trimming at V came to 3 bases and at J to 0 bases, leaving 6 bases not matched to a gene. This CDR3 is built from 18 residues. The DNA of the CDR3 is TGTGCCAGCTCACCGGTGGGACTAGCGGGAACTAGCACAGATACGCAGTATTTT. Translating it yields CASSPVGLAGTSTDTQYF.

This clone was picked up one time. The V gene is TRBV28, the J gene TRBJ1-1; D is unclear. The CDR3 has 12 amino acids. Between the trimmed V and J ends, which lost 10 bases and 8 bases, there was a span of 17 bases. Germline values: CDR1 MDHEN, CDR2 SYDVKM. The CDR3 reads CATRQRVREAFF. The DNA of the CDR3 is TGTGCCACAAGGCAGAGGGTTAGGGAAGCTTTCTTT.

V usage is TRBV6-5 and J usage is TRBJ1-2; TRBD1 is a possible D gene (5 bases). Between the trimmed V and J ends, which lost 2 bases and 10 bases, there was a span of 20 bases. There are 15 residues in the CDR3. Germline assignment: CDR1 MNHEY and CDR2 SVGAGI. The CDR3 region is CASSYDSAGGEDYTF. CDR3 nucleotides: TGTGCCAGCAGTTACGACTCGGCCGGAGGGGAGGACTACACCTTC.

A note on this clone: One end of the junction is discordant with germline, which a read error may explain. The V call is TRBV19, the J call TRBJ2-5; weak D call: TRBD2 (5 bases). Germline loops: CDR1 LNHDA, CDR2 SQIVND (reference sequence). This CDR3 is built from 15 residues. CDR3 amino acids: CATSVGPGSDETQYF. The CDR3 region has the DNA TGTGCCACTAGTGTCGGCCCGGGATCGGATGAGACCCAGTACTTC.

The genes are TRBV30 and TRBJ1-2, with 12 bases matching TRBD1. Germline CDR1 GTSNPN, CDR2 SVGIG (reference sequence). This CDR3 comprises 14 residues. With 8 bases clipped from V and 6 bases from J, the junction kept 10 bases outside the gene matches. The DNA of the CDR3 is TGTGCCCGGGGACAGGGGGCAGGGATGAATGGCTACACCTTC. It codes for CARGQGAGMNGYTF.

The chain couples TRBV10-1 to TRBJ1-5, with no clear D. The CDR3 has 14 amino acids. The germline CDR1 and CDR2 sequences are WNHNN and SYGVQD (reference sequence). The germline V and J ends were trimmed by 7 bases and 7 bases, with 17 bases remaining between them. The CDR3 DNA sequence: TGCGCCAGCACCCCGGATCCGGGGAGGCAGCCCCAGCATTTT. Its translation: CASTPDPGRQPQHF.

This chain connects TRBV18 to TRBJ1-1, with 8 bases aligning to TRBD1. The junction had 9 bases not matched to a gene; V was cut back by 6 bases and J by 3 bases. This CDR3 has 15 residues. Germline values: CDR1 KGHSH, CDR2 LQKENI. CDR3 protein: CASSPPGGSDTEAFF. DNA of the CDR3: TGTGCCAGCTCCCCGCCAGGGGGCTCGGACACTGAAGCTTTCTTT.

The chain recombines TRBV6-6 with TRBJ1-1, with D unclear. The CDR3 length is 13 residues. Trimming cost V 5 bases and J 0 bases, with 7 bases left between them. CDR1 MNHNY and CDR2 SVGAGI come from the germline V gene (reference sequence). CDR3 in amino acids: CASSPVVNTEAFF. The DNA of the CDR3 is TGTGCCAGCAGTCCCGTCGTGAACACTGAAGCTTTCTTT.

The chain joins TRBV7-2 to TRBJ2-3; 9 bases are shared with TRBD2. The CDR3 contains 14 residues. Unmatched junction bases numbered 5, after V lost 5 bases and J lost 5 bases. Germline CDR1 and CDR2: SGHTA and FQGNSA. CDR3 region: CASSPWTSEDTQYF. The CDR3 coding sequence is TGTGCCAGCAGCCCCTGGACTAGCGAAGATACGCAGTATTTT.

This clone was seen once. The chain employs TRBV9 and TRBJ1-1, with 7 bases matching TRBD1. This CDR3 is 15 amino acids long. V was clipped by 0 bases and J by 3 bases; unmatched bases: 5. Germline assignment: CDR1 SGDLS and CDR2 YYNGEE. CDR3 loop: CASSVEGGSYTEAFF. DNA for the CDR3: TGTGCCAGCAGCGTAGAAGGGGGCAGCTACACTGAAGCTTTCTTT.